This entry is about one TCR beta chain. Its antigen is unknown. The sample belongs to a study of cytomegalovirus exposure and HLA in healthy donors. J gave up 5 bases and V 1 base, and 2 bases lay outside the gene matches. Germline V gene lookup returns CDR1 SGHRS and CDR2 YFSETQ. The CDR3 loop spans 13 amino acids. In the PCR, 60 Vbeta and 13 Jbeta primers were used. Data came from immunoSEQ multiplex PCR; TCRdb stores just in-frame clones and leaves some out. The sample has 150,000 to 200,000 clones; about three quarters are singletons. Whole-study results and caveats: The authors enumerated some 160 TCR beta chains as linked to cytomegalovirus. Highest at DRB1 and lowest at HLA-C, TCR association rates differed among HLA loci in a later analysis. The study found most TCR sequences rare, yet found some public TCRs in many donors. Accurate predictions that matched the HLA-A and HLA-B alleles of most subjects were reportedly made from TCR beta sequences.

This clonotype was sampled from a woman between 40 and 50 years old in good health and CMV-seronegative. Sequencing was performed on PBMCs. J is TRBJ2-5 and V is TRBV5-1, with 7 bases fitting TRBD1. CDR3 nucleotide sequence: TGCGCCAGCAGCTTGACAGGGGAGGAGACCCAGTACTTC. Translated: CASSLTGEETQYF.